The 11 T cell receptor beta chains below all came from one sample that was sequenced in a study of blood T cells in healthy people across ages. Alongside a J-beta primer mix, a sample-barcoded 5' primer served in a second PCR lasting about 7 to 11 cycles. TCRdb reprocessed the 5' RACE reads with MiXCR, giving one entry per CDR3 protein. The sample carries about 780,000 distinct CDR3 sequences, roughly 26% recorded once. The same specimen was also included in a second study, on T cells of mothers and their children.

Source material: blood. The receptor set was obtained from a boy aged 10-17 years in good health.

This clonotype was observed a handful of times. This chain uses TRBV25-1 with TRBJ2-6; no definite D call. Germline values: CDR1 MGHDK, CDR2 SYGVNS. Trimming left V 4 bases short and J 3 bases short, with 7 bases between. The CDR3 loop spans 14 amino acids. Written as DNA, the CDR3 is TGTGCCAGCAGTGCCTCGGGTGGGGCCAACGTCCTGACTTTC. This encodes CASSASGGANVLTF.

This clonotype was found a few times. The rearrangement joins TRBV4-1 to TRBJ2-5, with D perhaps given as TRBD1 or TRBD2 (5 bases each). V dropped 0 bases and J dropped 2 bases, with 13 bases sitting between them. Germline V gene sequence: CDR1 MGHRA, CDR2 YSYEKL. The CDR3 sequence is 16 residues long. CDR3 DNA: TGCGCCAGCAGCCAAGATCCCGGGACCATGCAAGAGACCCAGTACTTC. The encoded protein is CASSQDPGTMQETQYF.

This clonotype has a handful of counts. This rearrangement joins TRBV5-1 to TRBJ2-2, with D maybe TRBD1 (6 bases). The germline CDR1 and CDR2 sequences are SGHRS and YFSETQ. V was shortened by 3 bases and J by 3 bases, with 6 bases between the two germline ends. CDR3 length: 13 amino acids. CDR3 bases: TGCGCCAGCAGCTACAGGGACACCGGGGAGCTGTTTTTT. Encoded protein: CASSYRDTGELFF.

CDR3 in DNA: TGCAGCGCTAGGTATGCGACCATCGATTCACCCCTCCACTTT. It codes for CSARYATIDSPLHF. The chain couples TRBV29-1 to TRBJ1-6; D unresolved. CDR1 and CDR2 from the germline V gene are SQVTM and ANQGSEA. This CDR3 comprises 14 residues. V was shortened by 7 bases and J by 8 bases, with 18 bases between the two germline ends.

This clonotype was recorded at least ten times. The chain couples TRBV3-1 to TRBJ2-5; D not certain. Trimming removed 4 bases from V and 0 bases from J, with 18 bases in between. Germline V gene sequence: CDR1 LGHDT, CDR2 YNNKEL (reference sequence). The CDR3 sequence is 17 residues long. The CDR3, as DNA: TGTGCCAGCAGCCCAGTAGTGCTTCTAGGGAACCAAGAGACCCAGTACTTC. Its protein product is CASSPVVLLGNQETQYF.

In its sample, this clonotype was seen many times. The V gene is TRBV28, the J gene TRBJ2-7, with TRBD1 as a possible D gene (6 bases). The V end lost 5 bases, the J end lost 5 bases, and 10 bases lay between the germline ends. The germline V gene has CDR1 MDHEN and CDR2 SYDVKM. CDR3 length equals 12 residues. CDR3 bases: TGTGCCAGCAGTCAACAGGGTCACGAGCAGTACTTC. This sequence encodes CASSQQGHEQYF.

This clonotype was seen at least ten times. This chain connects TRBV6-5 to TRBJ2-5; D is unresolved. Germline V lookup: CDR1 MNHEY, CDR2 SVGAGI. V lost 6 bases to trimming and J lost 4 bases, with 9 bases between them. The CDR3 runs to 12 residues. The CDR3 reads CASSRTLETQYF. The CDR3 DNA follows: TGTGCCAGCAGCCGAACCCTAGAGACCCAGTACTTC.

This clonotype was seen only a few times. This chain links TRBV14 with TRBJ1-1; TRBD1 matches at 11 bases. V lost 2 bases to trimming and J lost 10 bases; unmatched junction nucleotides: 9. CDR3 length: 15 amino acids. From germline, CDR1 is SGHDN and CDR2 FVKESK. DNA for the CDR3: TGTGCCAGCAGCCAACGACGGGACAGGGGGTTACTAGCTTTCTTT. This translates into CASSQRRDRGLLAFF. The variable domain in full, completed from reference TRBV14 and TRBJ1-1, reads EAGVTQFPSHSVIEKGQTVTLRCDPISGHDNLYWYRRVMGKEIKFLLHFVKESKQDESGMPNNRFLAERTGGTYSTLKVQPAELEDSGVYFCASSQRRDRGLLAFFGQGTRLTVV.

The J gene is TRBJ2-7, the V gene TRBV7-9; tentatively, D is TRBD1 (6 bases). CDR3 length: 15 amino acids. Trimming removed 2 bases from V and 7 bases from J, with 18 bases in between. The germline CDR1 and CDR2 sequences are SEHNR and FQNEAQ (reference sequence). CDR3: CASSLTGTPLGEQYF. Here the CDR3 DNA reads TGTGCCAGCAGCTTAACAGGGACGCCCCTGGGGGAGCAGTACTTC.

The J gene is TRBJ1-5, the V gene TRBV7-2, with TRBD1 identical over 8 bases. V shed 3 bases and J 6 bases; nucleotides not matched to a gene: 4. CDR3 length equals 14 residues. The germline gives CDR1 SGHTA, CDR2 FQGNSA. This CDR3 reads CASSFTGGGQPQHF. CDR3 nucleotides: TGTGCCAGCAGCTTTACAGGGGGAGGTCAGCCCCAGCATTTT.

This clonotype has only a few counts. This chain connects TRBV20-1 to TRBJ2-4; D gene ambiguous. This CDR3 contains 15 residues. Germline V gene data show CDR1 as DFQATT and CDR2 as SNEGSKA (reference sequence). Trimming cost V 0 bases and J 0 bases, with 9 bases left between them. The CDR3 DNA follows: TGCAGTGCTAGAGAGGGTACACTAGCCAAAAACATTCAGTACTTC. Encoded protein: CSAREGTLAKNIQYF.